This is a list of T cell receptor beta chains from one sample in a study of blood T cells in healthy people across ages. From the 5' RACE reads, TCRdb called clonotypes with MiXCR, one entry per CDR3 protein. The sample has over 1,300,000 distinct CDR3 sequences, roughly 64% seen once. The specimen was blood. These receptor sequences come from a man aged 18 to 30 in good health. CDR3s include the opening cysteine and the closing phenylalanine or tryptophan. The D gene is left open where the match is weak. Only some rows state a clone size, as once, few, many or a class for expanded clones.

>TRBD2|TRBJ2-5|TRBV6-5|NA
CASSTFSSGRVETQYF
TGTGCCAGCAGTACCTTCTCTAGCGGGAGGGTTGAGACCCAGTACTTC
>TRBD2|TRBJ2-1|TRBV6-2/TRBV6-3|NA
CASTASGNNEQFF
TGTGCCAGCACGGCTAGCGGTAACAATGAGCAGTTCTTC
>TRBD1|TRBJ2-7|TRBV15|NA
CATSREVTGGVQYF
TGTGCCACCAGCAGGGAGGTGACAGGGGGCGTCCAGTACTTC
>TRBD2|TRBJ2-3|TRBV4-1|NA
CASSQVWEGPDTQYF
TGCGCCAGCAGCCAAGTGTGGGAGGGCCCAGATACGCAGTATTTT
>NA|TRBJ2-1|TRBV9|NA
CASSVADGVEQFF
TGTGCCAGCAGCGTAGCTGACGGAGTTGAGCAGTTCTTC
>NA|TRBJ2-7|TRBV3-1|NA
CASSQDFGRGYHEQYF
TGTGCCAGCAGCCAAGATTTTGGCAGGGGTTACCACGAGCAGTACTTC
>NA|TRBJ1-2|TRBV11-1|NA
CASSLHRSYGYTF
TGTGCCAGCAGCTTGCACAGATCCTATGGCTACACCTTC
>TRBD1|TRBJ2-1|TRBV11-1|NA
CASGSDRVTQNEQFF
TGTGCCAGCGGATCGGACAGGGTAACCCAAAATGAGCAGTTCTTC
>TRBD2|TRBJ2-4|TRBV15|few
CATSRDSGRAWIQYF
TGTGCCACCAGCAGAGATAGCGGGAGGGCGTGGATTCAGTACTTC
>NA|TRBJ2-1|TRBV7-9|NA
CASSPSSNPYNEQFF
TGTGCCAGCAGCCCAAGTTCGAATCCCTACAATGAGCAGTTCTTC
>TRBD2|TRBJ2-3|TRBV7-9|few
CASSLERLAGNTDTQYF
TGTGCCAGCAGCTTAGAGAGACTAGCGGGGAACACAGATACGCAGTATTTT